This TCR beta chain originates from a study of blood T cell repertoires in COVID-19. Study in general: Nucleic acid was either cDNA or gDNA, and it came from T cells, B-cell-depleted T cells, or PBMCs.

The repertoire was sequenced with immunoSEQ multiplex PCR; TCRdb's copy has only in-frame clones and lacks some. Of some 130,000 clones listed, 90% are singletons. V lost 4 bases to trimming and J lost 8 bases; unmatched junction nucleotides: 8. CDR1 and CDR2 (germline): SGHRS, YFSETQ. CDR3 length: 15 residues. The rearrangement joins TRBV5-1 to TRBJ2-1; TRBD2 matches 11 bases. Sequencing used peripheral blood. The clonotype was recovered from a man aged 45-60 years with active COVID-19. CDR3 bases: TGCGCCAGCAGCGAAACTAGCGGGAGATTCGATGAGCAGTTCTTC. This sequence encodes CASSETSGRFDEQFF.